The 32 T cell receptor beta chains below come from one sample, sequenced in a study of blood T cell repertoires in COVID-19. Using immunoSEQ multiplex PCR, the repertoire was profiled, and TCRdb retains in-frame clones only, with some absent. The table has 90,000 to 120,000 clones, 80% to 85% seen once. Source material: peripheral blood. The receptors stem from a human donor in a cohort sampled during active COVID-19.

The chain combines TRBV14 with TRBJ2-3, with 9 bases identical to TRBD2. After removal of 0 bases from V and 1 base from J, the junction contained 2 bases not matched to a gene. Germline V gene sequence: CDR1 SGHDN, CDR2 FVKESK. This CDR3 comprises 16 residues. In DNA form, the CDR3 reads TGTGCCAGCAGCCAAGAAAGACTAGCGGGCACAGATACGCAGTATTTT. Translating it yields CASSQERLAGTDTQYF.

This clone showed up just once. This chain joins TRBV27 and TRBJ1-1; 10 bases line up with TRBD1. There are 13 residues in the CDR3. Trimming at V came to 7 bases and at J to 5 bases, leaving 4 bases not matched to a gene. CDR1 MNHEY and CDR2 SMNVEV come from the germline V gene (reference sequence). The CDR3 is CASMRDRGTEAFF. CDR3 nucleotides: TGTGCCAGCATGAGGGACAGGGGAACTGAAGCTTTCTTT.

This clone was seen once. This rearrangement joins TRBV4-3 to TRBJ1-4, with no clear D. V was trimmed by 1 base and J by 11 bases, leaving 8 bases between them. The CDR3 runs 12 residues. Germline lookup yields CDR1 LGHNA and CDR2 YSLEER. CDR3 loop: CASSQVAGKLFF. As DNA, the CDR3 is TGCGCCAGCAGCCAAGTGGCGGGTAAACTGTTTTTT.

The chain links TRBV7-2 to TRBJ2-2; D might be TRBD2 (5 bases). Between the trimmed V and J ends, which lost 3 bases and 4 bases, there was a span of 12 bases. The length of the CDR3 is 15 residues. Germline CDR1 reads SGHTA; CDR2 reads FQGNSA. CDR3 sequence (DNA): TGTGCCAGCAGCTTGAGAGGGTGGGCCACCGGGGAGCTGTTTTTT. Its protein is CASSLRGWATGELFF.

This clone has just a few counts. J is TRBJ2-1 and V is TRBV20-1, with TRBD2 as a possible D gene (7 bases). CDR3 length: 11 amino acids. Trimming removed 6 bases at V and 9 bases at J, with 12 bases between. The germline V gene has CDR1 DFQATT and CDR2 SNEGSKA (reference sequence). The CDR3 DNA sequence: TGCAGTGCCCTGGGAGGGGGTGAGCAGTTCTTC. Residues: CSALGGGEQFF.

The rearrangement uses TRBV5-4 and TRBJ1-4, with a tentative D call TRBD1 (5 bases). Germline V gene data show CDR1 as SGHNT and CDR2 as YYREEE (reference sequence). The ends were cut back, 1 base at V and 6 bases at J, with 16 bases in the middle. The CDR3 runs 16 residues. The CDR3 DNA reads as TGTGCCAGCAGCTTGACTCAGGGTACCTCTTATGAAAAACTGTTTTTT. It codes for CASSLTQGTSYEKLFF.

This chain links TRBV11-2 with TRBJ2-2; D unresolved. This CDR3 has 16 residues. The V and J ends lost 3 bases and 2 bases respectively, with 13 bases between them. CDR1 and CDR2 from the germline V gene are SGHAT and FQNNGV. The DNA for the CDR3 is TGTGCCAGCAGCTTCTCAAGCAATCGTAACACCGGGGAGCTGTTTTTT. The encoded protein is CASSFSSNRNTGELFF. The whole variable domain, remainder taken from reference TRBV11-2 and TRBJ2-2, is EAGVAQSPRYKIIEKRQSVAFWCNPISGHATLYWYQQILGQGPKLLIQFQNNGVVDDSQLPKDRFSAERLKGVDSTLKIQPAKLEDSAVYLCASSFSSNRNTGELFFGEGSRLTVL.

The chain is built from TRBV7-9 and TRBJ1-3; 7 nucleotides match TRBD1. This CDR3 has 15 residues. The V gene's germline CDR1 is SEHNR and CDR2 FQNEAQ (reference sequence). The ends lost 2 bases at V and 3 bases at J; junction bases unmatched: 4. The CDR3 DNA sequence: TGTGCCAGCAGCTTACCAACAGGGGATGGAAACACCATATATTTT. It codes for CASSLPTGDGNTIYF.

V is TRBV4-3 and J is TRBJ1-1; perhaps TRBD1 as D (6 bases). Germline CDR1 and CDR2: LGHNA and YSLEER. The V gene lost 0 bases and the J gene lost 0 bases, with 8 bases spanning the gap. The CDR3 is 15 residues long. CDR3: CASSQDPGVNTEAFF. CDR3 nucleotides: TGCGCCAGCAGCCAAGATCCAGGGGTGAACACTGAAGCTTTCTTT.

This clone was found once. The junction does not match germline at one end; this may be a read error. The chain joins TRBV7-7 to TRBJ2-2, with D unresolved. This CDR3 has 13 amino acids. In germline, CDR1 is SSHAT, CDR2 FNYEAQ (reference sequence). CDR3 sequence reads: CASSLAASEELFF. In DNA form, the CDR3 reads TGTGCTAGCAGCTTAGCTGCCTCAGAGGAGCTGTTTTTT.

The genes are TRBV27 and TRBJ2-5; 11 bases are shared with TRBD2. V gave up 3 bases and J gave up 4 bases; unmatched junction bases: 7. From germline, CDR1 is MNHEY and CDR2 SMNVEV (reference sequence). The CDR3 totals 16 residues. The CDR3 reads CASSLTPTSGTETQYF. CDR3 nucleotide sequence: TGTGCCAGCAGTTTGACTCCGACTAGCGGGACAGAGACCCAGTACTTC.

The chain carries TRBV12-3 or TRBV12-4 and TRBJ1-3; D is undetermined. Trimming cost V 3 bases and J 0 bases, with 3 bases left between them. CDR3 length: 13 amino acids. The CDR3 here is CASSFYSGNTIYF. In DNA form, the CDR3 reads TGTGCCAGCAGTTTCTACTCTGGAAACACCATATATTTT.

In nucleotides, the CDR3 is TGTGCCAGCAGCCGAGACAGGGTCCGCGAGCAGTACGTC. It is translated as CASSRDRVREQYV. The chain is built from TRBV5-4 and TRBJ2-7; 7 bases align to TRBD1. The CDR3 sequence is 13 residues long. The V gene end was trimmed by 4 bases and the J gene end by 6 bases; junction bases not matched to a gene: 7. Germline assignment: CDR1 SGHNT and CDR2 YYREEE (reference sequence).

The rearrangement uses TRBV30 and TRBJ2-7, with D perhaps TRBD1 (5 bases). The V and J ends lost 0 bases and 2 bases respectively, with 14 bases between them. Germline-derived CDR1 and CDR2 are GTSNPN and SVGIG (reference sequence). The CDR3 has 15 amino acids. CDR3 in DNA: TGTGCCTGGAGTGTCCCCCCGACAGTCACCTACGAGCAGTACTTC. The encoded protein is CAWSVPPTVTYEQYF.

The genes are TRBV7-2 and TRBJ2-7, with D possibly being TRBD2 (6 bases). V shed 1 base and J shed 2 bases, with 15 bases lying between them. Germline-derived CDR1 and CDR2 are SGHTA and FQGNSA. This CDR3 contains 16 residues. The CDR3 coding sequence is TGTGCCAGCAGCTTAGAATTCAGGCGGGAACCCTACGAGCAGTACTTC. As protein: CASSLEFRREPYEQYF.

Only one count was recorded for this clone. CDR3 amino acids: CASSLVGGGHTEAFF. CDR3 DNA: TGTGCCAGCAGCTTGGTTGGGGGGGGACACACTGAAGCTTTCTTT. The chain couples TRBV5-4 to TRBJ1-1; weak D call: TRBD1 (5 bases). CDR3 length: 15 residues. Germline CDR1 is SGHNT and CDR2 is YYREEE (reference sequence). Trimming took off 0 bases at V and 3 bases at J, with 12 bases between the two ends.

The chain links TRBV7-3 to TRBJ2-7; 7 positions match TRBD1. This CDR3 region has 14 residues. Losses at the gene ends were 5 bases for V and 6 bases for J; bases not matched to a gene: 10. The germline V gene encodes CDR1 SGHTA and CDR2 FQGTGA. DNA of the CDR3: TGTGCCAGCAGCCTAGACCGGGACAGCCGCGAGCAGTACTTC. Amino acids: CASSLDRDSREQYF.

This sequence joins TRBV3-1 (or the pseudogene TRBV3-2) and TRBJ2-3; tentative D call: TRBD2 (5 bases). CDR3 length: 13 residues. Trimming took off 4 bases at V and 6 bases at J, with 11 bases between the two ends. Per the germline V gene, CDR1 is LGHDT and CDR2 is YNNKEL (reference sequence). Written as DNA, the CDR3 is TGTGCCAGCAGCCTTTTCGGGATCGATACGCAGTATTTT. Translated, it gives CASSLFGIDTQYF.

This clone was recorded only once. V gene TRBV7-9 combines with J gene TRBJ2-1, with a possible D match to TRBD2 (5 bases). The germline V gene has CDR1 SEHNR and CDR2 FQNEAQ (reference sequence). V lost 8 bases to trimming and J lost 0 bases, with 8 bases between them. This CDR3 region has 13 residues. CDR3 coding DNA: TGTGCCAGCGCTGAGGGCTCCTACAATGAGCAGTTCTTC. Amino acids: CASAEGSYNEQFF.

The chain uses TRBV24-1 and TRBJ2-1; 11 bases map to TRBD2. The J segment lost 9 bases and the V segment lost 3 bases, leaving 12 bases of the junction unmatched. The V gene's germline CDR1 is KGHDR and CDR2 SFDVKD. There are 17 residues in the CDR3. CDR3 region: CATSDTSGLAETGEQFF. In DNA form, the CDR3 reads TGTGCCACCAGTGATACCTCGGGACTAGCGGAAACGGGTGAGCAGTTCTTC.

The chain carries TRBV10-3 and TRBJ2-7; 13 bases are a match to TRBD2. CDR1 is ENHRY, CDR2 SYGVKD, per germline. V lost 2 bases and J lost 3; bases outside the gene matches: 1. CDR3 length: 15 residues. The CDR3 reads CAISEGLAGVYEQYF. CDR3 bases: TGTGCCATCAGTGAGGGACTAGCGGGAGTCTACGAGCAGTACTTC.

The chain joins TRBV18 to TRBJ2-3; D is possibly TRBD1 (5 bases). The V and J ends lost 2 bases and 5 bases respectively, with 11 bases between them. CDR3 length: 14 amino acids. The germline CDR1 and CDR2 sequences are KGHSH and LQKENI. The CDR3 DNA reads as TGTGCCAGCTCACCAGTTAGGGGCGTAGATACGCAGTATTTT. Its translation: CASSPVRGVDTQYF.

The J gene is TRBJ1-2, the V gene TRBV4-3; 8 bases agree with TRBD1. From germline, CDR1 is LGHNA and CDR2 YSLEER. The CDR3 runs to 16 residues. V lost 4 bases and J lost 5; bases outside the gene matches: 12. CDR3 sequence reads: CASSLDRAGGAYGYTF. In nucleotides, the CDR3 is TGCGCCAGCAGCCTAGATCGGGCAGGGGGCGCGTATGGCTACACCTTC.

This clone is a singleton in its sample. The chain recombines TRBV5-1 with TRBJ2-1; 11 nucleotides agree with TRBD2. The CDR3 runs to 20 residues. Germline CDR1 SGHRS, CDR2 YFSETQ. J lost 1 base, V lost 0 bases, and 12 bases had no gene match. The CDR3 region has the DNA TGCGCCAGCAGCTTGGGATTGGGGACTAGCGGTGCGGGATCCTACAATGAGCAGTTCTTC. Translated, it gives CASSLGLGTSGAGSYNEQFF. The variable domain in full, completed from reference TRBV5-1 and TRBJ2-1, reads KAGVTQTPRYLIKTRGQQVTLSCSPISGHRSVSWYQQTPGQGLQFLFEYFSETQRNKGNFPGRFSGRQFSNSRSEMNVSTLELGDSALYLCASSLGLGTSGAGSYNEQFFGPGTRLTVL.

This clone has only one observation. The CDR3 protein is CASSIPQGSSYEQYV. In DNA, the CDR3 is TGTGCCAGTAGTATACCTCAGGGGAGTTCCTACGAGCAGTACGTC. The V call is TRBV19, the J call TRBJ2-7, with a weak D call TRBD1 (6 bases). CDR3 length equals 15 residues. Trimming removed 2 bases at V and 1 base at J, with 12 bases between. The germline V gene encodes CDR1 LNHDA and CDR2 SQIVND (reference sequence).

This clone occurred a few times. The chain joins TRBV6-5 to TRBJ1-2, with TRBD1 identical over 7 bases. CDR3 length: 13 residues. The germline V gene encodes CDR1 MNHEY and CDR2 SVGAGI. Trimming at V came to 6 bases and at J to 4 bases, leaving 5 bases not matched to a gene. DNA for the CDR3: TGTGCCAGCAGACCGACAGGGAGCTATGGCTACACCTTC. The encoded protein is CASRPTGSYGYTF.

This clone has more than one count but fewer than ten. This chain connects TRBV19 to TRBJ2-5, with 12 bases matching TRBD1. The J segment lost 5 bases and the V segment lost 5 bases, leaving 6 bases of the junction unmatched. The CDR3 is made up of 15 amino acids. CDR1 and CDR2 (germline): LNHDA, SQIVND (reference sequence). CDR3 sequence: CASSVGQGAFETQYF. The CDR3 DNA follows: TGTGCCAGTAGTGTGGGACAGGGGGCGTTCGAGACCCAGTACTTC.

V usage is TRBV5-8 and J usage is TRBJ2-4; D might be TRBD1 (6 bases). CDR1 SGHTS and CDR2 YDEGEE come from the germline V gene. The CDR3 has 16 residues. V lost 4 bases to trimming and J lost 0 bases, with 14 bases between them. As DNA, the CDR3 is TGTGCCAGCAGCCCGGACAGCCCTTTAGCCAAAAACATTCAGTACTTC. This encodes CASSPDSPLAKNIQYF.

The CDR3 DNA reads as TGTGCCAGCAGTAAATGGCAGGGGTGGTATGGCTACACCTTC. The encoded protein is CASSKWQGWYGYTF. This rearrangement joins TRBV6-5 to TRBJ1-2, with D maybe TRBD1 (6 bases). Germline V gene lookup returns CDR1 MNHEY and CDR2 SVGAGI. V was shortened by 5 bases and J by 5 bases, with 15 bases between the two germline ends. CDR3 size: 14 residues.

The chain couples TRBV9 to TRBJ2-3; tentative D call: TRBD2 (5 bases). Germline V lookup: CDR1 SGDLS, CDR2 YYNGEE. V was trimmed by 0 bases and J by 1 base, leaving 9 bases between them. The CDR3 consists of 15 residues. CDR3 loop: CASSVGLYGTDTQYF. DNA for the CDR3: TGTGCCAGCAGCGTAGGACTATATGGCACAGATACGCAGTATTTT.

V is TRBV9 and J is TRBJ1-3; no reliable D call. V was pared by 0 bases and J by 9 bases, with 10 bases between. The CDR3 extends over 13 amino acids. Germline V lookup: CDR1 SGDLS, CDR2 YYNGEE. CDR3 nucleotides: TGTGCCAGCAGCGTAGCGGTTCACTCCACCATATATTTT. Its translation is CASSVAVHSTIYF. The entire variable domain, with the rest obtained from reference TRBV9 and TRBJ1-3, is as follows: DSGVTQTPKHLITATGQRVTLRCSPRSGDLSVYWYQQSLDQGLQFLIQYYNGEERAKGNILERFSAQQFPDLHSELNLSSLELGDSALYFCASSVAVHSTIYFGEGSWLTVV.

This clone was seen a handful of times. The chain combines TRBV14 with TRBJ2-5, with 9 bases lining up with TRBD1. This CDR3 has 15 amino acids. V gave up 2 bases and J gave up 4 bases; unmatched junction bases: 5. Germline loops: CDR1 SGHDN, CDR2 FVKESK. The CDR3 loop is CASSQHTGGLETQYF. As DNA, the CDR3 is TGTGCCAGCAGCCAACATACAGGGGGCCTAGAGACCCAGTACTTC.